These T cell receptor beta chains were read from a single sample in a study of blood T cell repertoires in COVID-19. The data were produced by immunoSEQ multiplex PCR, yet TCRdb's version contains in-frame clones alone and is incomplete. The table has some 97,000 clones, approximately 81% seen once. Sequencing input: peripheral blood. Receptors originate from a human donor in a cohort sampled during active COVID-19. The CDR3 runs from the conserved cysteine through the conserved F or W. D genes are given only for firm matches. Clone size, where shown, is once, few, many, or a class for clones that have expanded.

size: .
D: .
V: TRBV6-6
J: TRBJ2-6
DNA: TGTGCCAGCATAAGGAGCTCTGGGGCCAACGTCCTGACTTTC
CDR3: CASIRSSGANVLTF

size: .
D: .
V: TRBV7-9
J: TRBJ1-5
DNA: TGTGCCAGCAGCCCAAATAGCAATCAGCCCCAGCATTTT
CDR3: CASSPNSNQPQHF

size: .
D: TRBD1
V: TRBV9
J: TRBJ1-1
DNA: TGTGCCAGCAGCGTGACAGGGGGCTCTGAAGCTTTCTTT
CDR3: CASSVTGGSEAFF

size: once
D: TRBD1
V: TRBV7-9
J: TRBJ2-6
DNA: TGTGCCAGCAGCCTCCGGGACAGGGGTAGTTCCGGGGCCAACGTCCTGACTTTC
CDR3: CASSLRDRGSSGANVLTF

size: once
D: .
V: TRBV7-8
J: TRBJ2-4
DNA: TGTGCCAGCAGCCCTCTTACGGGTTTAGCCAAAAACATTCAGTACTTC
CDR3: CASSPLTGLAKNIQYF

size: .
D: TRBD1
V: TRBV7-9
J: TRBJ1-1
DNA: TGTGCCAGCAGCCCGACAGGGGGTATGCACACTGAAGCTTTCTTT
CDR3: CASSPTGGMHTEAFF

size: .
D: TRBD1
V: TRBV9
J: TRBJ1-2
DNA: TGTGCCAGCAGCGCTACTCCGACAGGGTACGGCTACACCTTC
CDR3: CASSATPTGYGYTF

size: .
D: TRBD1
V: TRBV5-5
J: TRBJ2-7
DNA: TGTGCCAGCAGCTTGACAAGGGGGCCTACCTACGAGCAGTACTTC
CDR3: CASSLTRGPTYEQYF

size: .
D: TRBD1
V: TRBV25-1
J: TRBJ1-1
DNA: TGTGCCAGCAGTGATTCGGACAGGGTAGTTGAAGCTTTCTTT
CDR3: CASSDSDRVVEAFF

size: .
D: TRBD1
V: TRBV5-3
J: TRBJ2-1
DNA: TGTGCCAGAAGCTTGTTGGCAGGGGGCAAGTTCTTC
CDR3: CARSLLAGGKFF

size: .
D: .
V: TRBV21-1
J: TRBJ2-3
DNA: TGTGCCAGCAGCAAATTGGGGCCAGATACGCAGTATTTT
CDR3: CASSKLGPDTQYF

size: few
D: .
V: TRBV7-9
J: TRBJ2-1
DNA: TGTGCCAGCAGCTTAGCGTCCCAGAATGAGCAGTTCTTC
CDR3: CASSLASQNEQFF

size: .
D: .
V: TRBV7-9
J: TRBJ2-1
DNA: TGTGCCAGCAGCTTCGGGACGGGGGTAGAGTTCTTC
CDR3: CASSFGTGVEFF

size: .
D: TRBD2
V: TRBV19
J: TRBJ2-1
DNA: TGTGCCAGTAGTTTAAGACTAGCGGGGGATGAGCAGTTCTTC
CDR3: CASSLRLAGDEQFF

size: .
D: TRBD2
V: TRBV7-2
J: TRBJ2-5
DNA: TGTGCCAGCAGCTTAATAGCGGGAGCACAAGAGACCCAGTACTTC
CDR3: CASSLIAGAQETQYF

size: .
D: .
V: TRBV10-2
J: TRBJ2-7
DNA: TGCGCCAGCAGTAAGGGGGGGAGCTTAAACGAGCAGTACTTC
CDR3: CASSKGGSLNEQYF

size: .
D: .
V: TRBV30
J: TRBJ1-3
DNA: TGTGCCTGGAGTCAGGTCATTGGAAACACCATATATTTT
CDR3: CAWSQVIGNTIYF

size: .
D: .
V: TRBV19
J: TRBJ2-5
DNA: TGTGCCAGTAGTATTGGAGCGACCCAGTACTTC
CDR3: CASSIGATQYF

size: .
D: .
V: TRBV21-1
J: TRBJ1-6
DNA: TGTGCCAGCAGCAAAGGTCGGGACAGAAGAAATTCACCCCTCCACTTT
CDR3: CASSKGRDRRNSPLHF

size: .
D: TRBD1
V: TRBV19
J: TRBJ1-6
DNA: TGTGCCAGTAGTACAAATCAGGGGGTGGATTCACCCCTCCACTTT
CDR3: CASSTNQGVDSPLHF

size: .
D: .
V: TRBV30
J: TRBJ1-2
DNA: TGTGCCTGGAGTGTACAGTTCTCTAACTATGGCTACACCTTC
CDR3: CAWSVQFSNYGYTF

size: once
D: TRBD1
V: TRBV7-9
J: TRBJ2-2
DNA: TGTGCCAGCAGCTTAGGACAGGGGGCCGGGGAGCTGTTTTTT
CDR3: CASSLGQGAGELFF

size: once
D: TRBD1
V: TRBV29-1
J: TRBJ2-7
DNA: TGCAGCGTACGGACAGGGTACGGACTCTCCTACGAGCAGTACTTC
CDR3: CSVRTGYGLSYEQYF

size: .
D: .
V: TRBV10-3
J: TRBJ1-1
DNA: TGTGCCATCAGTGAGCCGGACAGTCGGGGAGCTTTCTTT
CDR3: CAISEPDSRGAFF

size: .
D: .
V: TRBV9
J: TRBJ2-1
DNA: TGTGCCAGCAGCGAGGGGTTAGCGGTCTACAATGAGCAGTTCTTC
CDR3: CASSEGLAVYNEQFF

size: .
D: TRBD2
V: TRBV9
J: TRBJ2-1
DNA: TGTGCCAGCAGCGTAGCCAGCGGGAGGGCCACTGAGCAGTTCTTC
CDR3: CASSVASGRATEQFF

size: .
D: TRBD1
V: TRBV11-2
J: TRBJ1-4
DNA: TGTGCCAGCAGCCTCCGCCTGGGACAGCCTAATGAAAAACTGTTTTTT
CDR3: CASSLRLGQPNEKLFF

size: .
D: TRBD1
V: TRBV18
J: TRBJ2-7
DNA: TGTGCCAGCTCATCGACAGGGGCGACCGAGCAGTACTTC
CDR3: CASSSTGATEQYF

size: .
D: TRBD2
V: TRBV27
J: TRBJ2-7
DNA: TGTGCCAGCAGTCCCTATCCAGCGGGGCCCGCCTACGAGCAGTACTTC
CDR3: CASSPYPAGPAYEQYF

size: .
D: .
V: TRBV7-9
J: TRBJ1-3
DNA: TGTGCCAGCAGCCTCGACACGAAATCTGGAAACACCATATATTTT
CDR3: CASSLDTKSGNTIYF

size: .
D: TRBD2
V: TRBV3-1/TRBV3-2
J: TRBJ2-1
DNA: TGTGCCAGCAGCTTCGGGGGACTAGCGGGAGGGCCTTATTTCAATGAGCAGTTCTTC
CDR3: CASSFGGLAGGPYFNEQFF

size: .
D: TRBD2
V: TRBV18
J: TRBJ2-3
DNA: TGTGCCAGCTCCCGAAGAACCGGGACTAGCTACGATACGCAGTATTTT
CDR3: CASSRRTGTSYDTQYF

size: .
D: TRBD2
V: TRBV5-1
J: TRBJ2-1
DNA: TGCGCCAGCAGCGGGGGACTAGCGGGAGTCGTCCCAATGGGTGAGCAGTTCTTC
CDR3: CASSGGLAGVVPMGEQFF

size: .
D: .
V: TRBV7-9
J: TRBJ1-4
DNA: TGTGCCAGCAGCTTACGAACACTCAGGGAAAAACTGTTTTTT
CDR3: CASSLRTLREKLFF

size: few
D: .
V: TRBV7-9
J: TRBJ1-3
DNA: TGTGCCAGCAGCTCCCGAGGATCGGGAAACACCATATATTTT
CDR3: CASSSRGSGNTIYF

size: .
D: .
V: TRBV5-4
J: TRBJ2-7
DNA: TGTGCCAGCAGCTTGGGAGGTTCGAGCTCCTACGAGCAGTACTTC
CDR3: CASSLGGSSSYEQYF

size: .
D: TRBD1
V: TRBV9
J: TRBJ1-2
DNA: TGTGCCAGCAGCTTCCACAGGGGGGGACAGGGGGCCTATGGCTACACCTTC
CDR3: CASSFHRGGQGAYGYTF

size: .
D: .
V: TRBV21-1
J: TRBJ1-1
DNA: TGTGCCAGCAGCAAATACGGGACTATTAACACTGAAGCTTTCTTT
CDR3: CASSKYGTINTEAFF

size: .
D: .
V: TRBV7-9
J: TRBJ1-2
DNA: TGTGCCAGCAGCTTAGCATCGCAGTCTAGGTATGGCTACACCTTC
CDR3: CASSLASQSRYGYTF

size: .
D: TRBD1
V: TRBV4-3
J: TRBJ2-7
DNA: TGCGCCAGCAGCCAAGTACCGGGACAGGGGGCTGGGGCCTACGAGCAGTACTTC
CDR3: CASSQVPGQGAGAYEQYF

size: .
D: TRBD2
V: TRBV9
J: TRBJ2-2
DNA: TGTGCCAGCAGCGTAGAGGGAGGGTACACCGGGGAGCTGTTTTTT
CDR3: CASSVEGGYTGELFF

size: .
D: TRBD1
V: TRBV7-2
J: TRBJ1-1
DNA: TGTGCCAGCAGCTTAGACAGGGGGATCGGTGAAGCTTTCTTT
CDR3: CASSLDRGIGEAFF

size: .
D: TRBD1
V: TRBV7-2
J: TRBJ1-6
DNA: TGTGCCAGCAGCCTACAGGGGGTCAATTCACCCCTCCACTTT
CDR3: CASSLQGVNSPLHF

size: few
D: .
V: TRBV7-8
J: TRBJ1-5
DNA: TGTGCCAGCAGCTTAACAGGGTGGGAGCCCCAGCATTTT
CDR3: CASSLTGWEPQHF

size: .
D: .
V: TRBV18
J: TRBJ1-3
DNA: TGTGCCAGCTCACCTCGCCAAGCGGGGGCTGGTGGAAACACCATATATTTT
CDR3: CASSPRQAGAGGNTIYF

size: .
D: .
V: TRBV6-2/TRBV6-3
J: TRBJ1-1
DNA: TGTGCCAGCAGTTACTCGACGTTCGGGCCCGGGGAAGATACTGAAGCTTTCTTT
CDR3: CASSYSTFGPGEDTEAFF

size: .
D: .
V: TRBV19
J: TRBJ2-7
DNA: TGTGCCAGTAGTTACCGCGTGTCCTACGAGCAGTACTTC
CDR3: CASSYRVSYEQYF

size: once
D: .
V: TRBV2
J: TRBJ1-1
DNA: TGTGCCAGCAGTGAAGAAGGAGTGGGGAGGGCTTTCTTT
CDR3: CASSEEGVGRAFF

size: .
D: TRBD1
V: TRBV6-5
J: TRBJ2-5
DNA: TGTGCCAGCAGCGCCACCAGGGGGCGGGAGACCCAGTACTTC
CDR3: CASSATRGRETQYF

size: .
D: .
V: TRBV7-2
J: TRBJ2-1
DNA: TGTGCCAGCAGCTTAGTTAGGGCAGGACTCGGGAATGAGCAGTTCTTC
CDR3: CASSLVRAGLGNEQFF

size: .
D: .
V: TRBV21-1
J: TRBJ2-4
DNA: TGTGCCAGCAGCAAAGTTCGAGCCCCCTGCGCCAGGGCCAAAAACATTCAGTACTTC
CDR3: CASSKVRAPCARAKNIQYF

size: .
D: TRBD2
V: TRBV6-6
J: TRBJ2-1
DNA: TGTGCCAGCAGTTACTCTGCTAGCGGGGGGGGGTATGAGCAGTTCTTC
CDR3: CASSYSASGGGYEQFF